Reported below is one T cell receptor beta chain. Antigen unknown. Trimming took 2 bases from V and 5 from J; bases not matched to a gene: 3. CDR1 is ENHRY, CDR2 SYGVKD, per germline. This CDR3 has 15 amino acids. Unique molecular identifiers were built into the TCRbeta library. Each CDR3 protein is one row after TCRdb ran MiXCR on the PCR reads. The sample has 90,000 to 100,000 distinct CDR3 sequences, roughly a quarter seen once. These data come from a study of T-cell reconstitution after alpha-beta-depleted transplantation in children. Study-level results: After transplant, at about two months, alpha-beta T cells were reportedly derived from several hundred expanded graft clones. At day 60, the high TCRbeta diversity found in some patients originated from recipient T cells and thymic progenitors that had survived. Diversity and T-cell counts at one year after transplant derived mostly from new T cells.

The source of this sequence is a boy aged 2 to 10 with acute lymphoblastic leukemia, due to receive a stem cell transplant. The source was PBMCs, collected before TCRalphabeta/CD19-depleted stem cell transplant. This chain links TRBV10-3 with TRBJ2-7; 13 nucleotides line up with TRBD2. The chain's CDR3 is CAISEGLAGDHEQYF. The CDR3 nucleotides are TGTGCCATCAGTGAGGGACTAGCGGGAGACCACGAGCAGTACTTC.